The sequence of this T cell receptor (beta chain) was determined in a study of follicular helper T cells after annual influenza vaccination. Study-level background: Across the 2013-2014, 2014-2015 and 2015-2016 vaccination seasons, some subjects were resampled. General study points: Day 7 ICOS+CD38+ clones were most often found later in ICOS-CD38- cTfh cells.

The CDR3 spans 16 residues. V dropped 5 bases and J dropped 1 base, with 14 bases sitting between them. Germline CDR1 SGHTA, CDR2 FQGNSA. As regards this clone: The antigen is not known.

Some clones are missing from TCRdb's copy, which holds only in-frame ones; the method was immunoSEQ multiplex PCR. The table records 9,000 to 13,000 clones, more than 75% of them present only once. The sample's time point: 2014-2015 season, pre-vaccination. Donors with HIV/AIDS, active malignancy, immunomodulators or active illness were excluded. This clonotype was obtained from an adult who received the influenza vaccine. V and J are TRBV7-2 and TRBJ2-2, with D possibly being TRBD1 (6 bases). The source was CXCR5- memory CD4+ T cells sorted from blood, collected on the day of influenza vaccination. The CDR3 region is CASSRNVGQNTGELFF. In DNA form, the CDR3 reads TGTGCCAGCAGCCGGAACGTGGGACAGAACACCGGGGAGCTGTTTTTT.